This is a list of T cell receptor beta chains from one sample in a study of T cell responses to AZD1222 COVID-19 vaccine. TCRdb's copy holds only in-frame clones and misses some; the assay was immunoSEQ multiplex PCR. The sample lists about 130,000 clones, just over 85% seen once, with 7.6% in the top ten. The input for sequencing was peripheral blood, taken on day 0 of AZD1222 vaccination. The receptors originated from an adult in good health. The CDR3 runs from the conserved cysteine through the conserved F or W. D genes are given only for firm matches.

v_call,j_call,d_call,cdr3_aa,cdr3_nt
TRBV19,TRBJ1-5,TRBD1,CASRDRGQPQHF,TGTGCCAGTAGGGACAGGGGTCAGCCCCAGCATTTT
TRBV19,TRBJ2-3,TRBD1,CATQSSGGRSTDTQYF,TGTGCCACACAGTCCTCAGGGGGAAGGAGCACAGATACGCAGTATTTT
TRBV30,TRBJ1-2,TRBD1,CAWAGDRGHNYGYTF,TGTGCCTGGGCTGGGGACAGGGGGCATAACTATGGCTACACCTTC
TRBV12-5,TRBJ2-2,-,CASGLALLSPPNTGELFF,TGTGCTAGTGGTTTGGCCCTTTTATCCCCCCCGAACACCGGGGAGCTGTTTTTT
TRBV9,TRBJ2-7,-,CASGLAADGEQYF,TGTGCCAGCGGTTTGGCGGCGGACGGTGAGCAGTACTTC
TRBV29-1,TRBJ1-6,TRBD1,CSVARDRDNSPLHF,TGCAGCGTTGCCCGGGACAGGGATAATTCACCCCTCCACTTT
TRBV10-1,TRBJ2-3,TRBD2,CASSIDSGRATVNTQYF,TGCGCCAGCAGTATCGATAGCGGGAGGGCCACGGTTAATACGCAGTATTTT
TRBV3-1/TRBV3-2,TRBJ1-2,-,CASSQGQGTSGYTF,TGTGCCAGCAGCCAAGGTCAGGGGACGAGTGGCTACACCTTC
TRBV29-1,TRBJ2-3,-,CSVGGGSGTQYF,TGCAGCGTCGGGGGTGGGTCCGGTACGCAGTATTTT
TRBV6-2/TRBV6-3,TRBJ2-3,-,CASSYWNRDTDTQYF,TGTGCCAGCAGTTATTGGAACAGAGACACAGATACGCAGTATTTT
TRBV29-1,TRBJ2-7,TRBD1,CSVGGTGETGDFYGQYF,TGCAGCGTTGGGGGGACAGGGGAGACTGGGGACTTTTACGGGCAGTACTTC
TRBV18,TRBJ1-3,TRBD1,CASSPLGTADSGNTIYF,TGTGCCAGCTCACCACTTGGGACAGCGGACTCTGGAAACACCATATATTTT
TRBV9,TRBJ1-6,-,CASSVGGSPLHF,TGTGCCAGCAGCGTAGGAGGGTCACCCCTCCACTTT
TRBV29-1,TRBJ2-1,TRBD2,CSVGGGNEQFF,TGCAGCGTCGGGGGGGGTAATGAGCAGTTCTTC
TRBV5-4,TRBJ2-7,TRBD2,CASSLPGTSGQEQYF,TGTGCCAGCAGCTTACCCGGGACTAGCGGGCAGGAGCAGTACTTC
TRBV28,TRBJ2-7,-,CASSPDSYEQYF,TGTGCCAGCAGCCCTGACTCCTACGAGCAGTACTTC